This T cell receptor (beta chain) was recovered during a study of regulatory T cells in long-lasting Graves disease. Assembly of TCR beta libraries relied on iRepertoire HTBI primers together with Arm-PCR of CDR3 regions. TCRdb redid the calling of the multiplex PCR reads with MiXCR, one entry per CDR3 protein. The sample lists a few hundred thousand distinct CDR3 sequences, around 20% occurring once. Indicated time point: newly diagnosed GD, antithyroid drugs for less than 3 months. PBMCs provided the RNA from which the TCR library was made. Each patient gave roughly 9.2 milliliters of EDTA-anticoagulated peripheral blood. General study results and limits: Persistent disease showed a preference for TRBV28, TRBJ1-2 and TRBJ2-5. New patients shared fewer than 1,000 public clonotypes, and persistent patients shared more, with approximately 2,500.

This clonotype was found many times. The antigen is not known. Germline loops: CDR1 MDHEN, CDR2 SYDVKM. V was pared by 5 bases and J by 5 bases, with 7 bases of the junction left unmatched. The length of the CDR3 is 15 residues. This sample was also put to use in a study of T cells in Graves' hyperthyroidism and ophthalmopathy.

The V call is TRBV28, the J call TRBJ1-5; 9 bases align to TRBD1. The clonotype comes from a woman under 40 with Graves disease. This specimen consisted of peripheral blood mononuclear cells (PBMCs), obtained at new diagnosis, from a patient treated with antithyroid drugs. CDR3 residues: CASSVPGQGHQPQHF. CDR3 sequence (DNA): TGTGCCAGCAGTGTTCCGGGACAGGGCCATCAGCCCCAGCATTTT.